A selection of T cell receptor beta chains follows, all from one sample in a study of identical twins. TCRdb recomputed calls from the 5' RACE reads with MiXCR, one row per CDR3 protein. This table holds about 240,000 distinct CDR3 sequences, about 10% found once. What was sequenced was memory T cells sorted from blood. All receptors come from a man between 45 and 60 years old in good health. CDR3s include the opening cysteine and the closing phenylalanine or tryptophan. D genes are given only for firm matches. Clone size, where shown, is once, few, many, or a class for clones that have expanded.

abundance,v_gene,d_gene,j_gene,CDR3aa,CDR3nt
many,TRBV20-1,.,TRBJ2-3,CSAGGGGTGKDTQYF,TGCAGTGCTGGGGGTGGGGGAACCGGGAAAGATACGCAGTATTTT
few,TRBV7-2,.,TRBJ2-7,CASSLGRDNEQYF,TGTGCCAGCAGCTTAGGCAGGGATAACGAGCAGTACTTC
many,TRBV27,.,TRBJ2-7,CASRRTYGTFSYEQYF,TGTGCCAGCAGGAGGACCTACGGGACCTTCTCCTACGAGCAGTACTTC
.,TRBV10-3,.,TRBJ2-7,CAISEYSGSYEQYF,TGTGCCATCAGTGAGTACAGCGGCTCCTACGAGCAGTACTTC
few,TRBV9,.,TRBJ2-3,CASSVAWGSGDTQYF,TGTGCCAGCAGCGTAGCCTGGGGAAGTGGTGATACGCAGTATTTT
.,TRBV6-1,TRBD2,TRBJ2-1,CASSDPGGGPRVEQFF,TGTGCCAGCAGTGATCCTGGGGGAGGGCCGAGGGTTGAGCAGTTCTTC
many,TRBV5-1,.,TRBJ1-1,CASSGPGTTTEAFF,TGCGCCAGCAGCGGGCCCGGGACAACAACTGAAGCTTTCTTT
many,TRBV20-1,TRBD2,TRBJ2-7,CSARRGGNAEQYF,TGCAGTGCTAGACGGGGGGGGAACGCCGAGCAGTACTTC
.,TRBV12-3/TRBV12-4,.,TRBJ2-1,CASTLGTRGGEQFF,TGTGCCAGCACCCTGGGGACCCGTGGCGGCGAGCAGTTCTTC
many,TRBV20-1,.,TRBJ1-6,CSARVFAGPSNSPLHF,TGCAGTGCTAGAGTGTTTGCGGGACCGAGTAATTCACCCCTCCACTTT
few,TRBV5-5,TRBD2,TRBJ2-1,CASSWGREGYNEQFF,TGTGCCAGCAGCTGGGGACGGGAGGGCTACAATGAGCAGTTCTTC
.,TRBV20-1,.,TRBJ1-5,CSATVGNNQPQHF,TGCAGTGCCACCGTCGGGAACAATCAGCCCCAGCATTTT
many,TRBV5-5,.,TRBJ1-1,CASSLLGTTGTEAFF,TGTGCCAGCAGCTTGTTAGGGACAACGGGTACTGAAGCTTTCTTT
few,TRBV10-3,TRBD2,TRBJ2-5,CATRPPRGREGLGQETQYF,TGTGCCACCAGACCTCCGCGGGGGCGGGAGGGCCTAGGGCAAGAGACCCAGTACTTC
few,TRBV27,.,TRBJ2-6,CASSLNSRDTLLAANVLTF,TGTGCCAGCAGTTTAAACTCCCGGGACACCCTGCTTGCGGCCAACGTCCTGACTTTC
few,TRBV4-3,.,TRBJ2-5,CASSQDRRAQETQYF,TGCGCCAGCAGCCAAGATCGAAGAGCTCAAGAGACCCAGTACTTC
.,TRBV5-1,.,TRBJ2-2,CASSLDATLKAGELFF,TGCGCCAGCAGCTTGGATGCAACCCTAAAGGCCGGGGAGCTGTTTTTT
.,TRBV3-1,TRBD2,TRBJ2-3,CASSLLAARTDTQYF,TGTGCCAGCAGCCTACTAGCGGCCCGCACAGATACGCAGTATTTT
many,TRBV3-1,TRBD2,TRBJ2-7,CASTLGLAGSYEQYF,TGTGCCAGCACACTAGGACTAGCGGGGTCCTACGAGCAGTACTTC
few,TRBV20-1,.,TRBJ2-1,CSASGRTYNEQFF,TGCAGTGCTAGCGGGAGAACCTACAATGAGCAGTTCTTC
many,TRBV9,.,TRBJ1-6,CASSVGPGYDSPLHF,TGTGCCAGCAGCGTAGGCCCGGGCTACGATTCACCCCTCCACTTT
.,TRBV11-1,.,TRBJ2-1,CASSPSREAEQFF,TGTGCCAGCAGCCCAAGCAGGGAGGCTGAGCAGTTCTTC
few,TRBV4-2,TRBD1,TRBJ2-1,CASSQVPQGANNEQFF,TGTGCCAGCAGCCAAGTTCCTCAGGGGGCGAATAATGAGCAGTTCTTC
few,TRBV19,TRBD1,TRBJ2-2,CASSWDSGNTGELFF,TGTGCCAGTAGTTGGGACAGTGGGAACACCGGGGAGCTGTTTTTT
few,TRBV12-1,.,TRBJ1-1,CASSFGGRPDSEAFF,TGTGCCAGCAGCTTTGGGGGCAGACCCGATTCTGAAGCTTTCTTT
many,TRBV11-2,TRBD2,TRBJ2-7,CASSLTSGRGTSYEQYF,TGTGCCAGCAGCTTGACTAGCGGGAGAGGTACATCCTACGAGCAGTACTTC
.,TRBV6-5,.,TRBJ1-4,CASSFHSPEANEKLFF,TGTGCCAGCAGTTTTCACAGCCCGGAGGCTAATGAAAAACTGTTTTTT
.,TRBV24-1,TRBD1,TRBJ2-1,CATSPTGYSYNEQFF,TGTGCCACCAGCCCGACAGGGTACTCCTACAATGAGCAGTTCTTC
few,TRBV28,.,TRBJ1-5,CASSLIVGQRGQPQHF,TGTGCCAGCAGTTTAATCGTCGGGCAGAGGGGTCAGCCCCAGCATTTT
.,TRBV11-2,.,TRBJ2-5,CASSFGGGHRGTAQYF,TGTGCCAGCAGCTTTGGCGGGGGCCATCGTGGAACGGCCCAGTACTTC
few,TRBV24-1,TRBD1,TRBJ2-3,CATSVYDRGKDTQYF,TGTGCCACCAGTGTTTACGACAGGGGGAAGGATACGCAGTATTTT
many,TRBV5-1,TRBD2,TRBJ2-7,CASSLANLLAGETEQYF,TGCGCCAGCAGCTTGGCCAATCTACTAGCGGGAGAGACGGAGCAGTACTTC
many,TRBV6-1,.,TRBJ1-6,CASSQYTHRSSYNSPLHF,TGTGCCAGCAGTCAATATACCCACAGGAGCTCCTATAATTCACCCCTCCACTTT
many,TRBV5-1,.,TRBJ2-5,CASSLGTVYQETQYF,TGCGCCAGCAGCTTGGGGACAGTGTACCAAGAGACCCAGTACTTC
many,TRBV24-1,.,TRBJ1-1,CATAPGDGNTEAFF,TGTGCCACCGCCCCAGGGGACGGGAACACTGAAGCTTTCTTT
.,TRBV7-2,.,TRBJ2-2,CASSLAASTGELLF,TGTGCCAGCAGCTTAGCGGCCTCCACCGGGGAGCTGCTTTTT
few,TRBV11-1,TRBD2,TRBJ2-3,CASSPRGFSGRRWGDTQYF,TGTGCCAGCAGCCCCCGCGGGTTCAGCGGGAGACGCTGGGGAGATACGCAGTATTTT
.,TRBV6-1,.,TRBJ1-5,CASSGQVNQPQHF,TGTGCCAGCAGTGGACAGGTTAATCAGCCCCAGCATTTT
.,TRBV7-2,.,TRBJ2-6,CASTSQGRSSGANVLTF,TGTGCCAGCACCTCGCAGGGGAGGAGCTCTGGGGCCAACGTCCTGACTTTC
.,TRBV5-1,TRBD1,TRBJ2-1,CASSLTGTARLGEQFF,TGCGCCAGCAGCTTAACCGGGACAGCGAGACTGGGTGAGCAGTTCTTC
many,TRBV12-3/TRBV12-4,.,TRBJ2-5,CASSFAGFSQETQYF,TGTGCCAGCAGTTTCGCCGGATTCTCACAAGAGACCCAGTACTTC
.,TRBV28,.,TRBJ2-7,CASNPGAPYEQYF,TGTGCCAGCAACCCCGGGGCTCCCTACGAGCAGTACTTC
.,TRBV12-3/TRBV12-4,.,TRBJ1-6,CASYKTGSYNSPLHF,TGTGCCAGCTACAAGACGGGCTCCTATAATTCACCCCTCCACTTT
many,TRBV7-2,.,TRBJ1-2,CASSPDPWPGNYGYTF,TGTGCCAGCAGCCCCGATCCTTGGCCGGGGAACTATGGCTACACCTTC
.,TRBV29-1,TRBD1,TRBJ2-7,CSVEDWDRGAGGYEQYF,TGCAGCGTTGAAGATTGGGACAGGGGCGCGGGTGGGTACGAGCAGTACTTC
many,TRBV12-3/TRBV12-4,.,TRBJ2-5,CASSLRGQETQYF,TGTGCCAGCAGCCTACGGGGGCAAGAGACCCAGTACTTC
many,TRBV3-1,.,TRBJ2-7,CASSQALAYEQYF,TGTGCCAGCAGCCAAGCCCTGGCCTACGAGCAGTACTTC
few,TRBV6-1,.,TRBJ2-5,CASSEVGRQETQYF,TGTGCCAGCAGTGAAGTGGGCAGGCAAGAGACCCAGTACTTC
many,TRBV29-1,.,TRBJ2-3,CSVESAQDTSTDTQYF,TGCAGCGTTGAATCGGCACAGGACACTAGCACAGATACGCAGTATTTT
many,TRBV4-2,TRBD1,TRBJ1-2,CASGQQGAYGYTF,TGTGCCAGCGGGCAACAGGGGGCCTATGGCTACACCTTC
.,TRBV7-2,.,TRBJ2-7,CASSFRQGVSYEQYF,TGTGCCAGCAGCTTCCGCCAGGGCGTATCCTACGAGCAGTACTTC